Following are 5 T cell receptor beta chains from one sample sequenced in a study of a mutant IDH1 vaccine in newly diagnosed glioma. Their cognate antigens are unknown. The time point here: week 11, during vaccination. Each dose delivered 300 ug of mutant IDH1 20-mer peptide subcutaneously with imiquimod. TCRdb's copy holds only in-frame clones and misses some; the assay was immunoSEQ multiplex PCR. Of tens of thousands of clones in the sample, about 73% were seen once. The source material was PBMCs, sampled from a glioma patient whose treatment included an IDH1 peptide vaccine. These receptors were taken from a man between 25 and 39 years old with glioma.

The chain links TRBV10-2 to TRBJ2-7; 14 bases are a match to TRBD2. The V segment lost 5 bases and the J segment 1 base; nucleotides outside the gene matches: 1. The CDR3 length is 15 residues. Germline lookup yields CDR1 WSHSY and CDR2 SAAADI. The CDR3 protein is CASSRTSGRSYEQYF. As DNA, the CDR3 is TGCGCCAGCAGTCGGACTAGCGGGAGGTCCTACGAGCAGTACTTC.

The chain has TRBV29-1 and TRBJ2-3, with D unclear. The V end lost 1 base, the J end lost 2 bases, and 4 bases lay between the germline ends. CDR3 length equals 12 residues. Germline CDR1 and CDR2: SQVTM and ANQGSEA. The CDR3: CSVEANTDTQYF. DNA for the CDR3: TGCAGCGTTGAAGCAAACACAGATACGCAGTATTTT.

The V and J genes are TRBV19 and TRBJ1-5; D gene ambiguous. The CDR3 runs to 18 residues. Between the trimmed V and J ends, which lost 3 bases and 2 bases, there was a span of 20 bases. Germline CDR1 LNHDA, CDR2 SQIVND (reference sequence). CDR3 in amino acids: CASSMDAGGEWGNQPQHF. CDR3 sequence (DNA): TGTGCCAGTAGTATGGATGCGGGTGGGGAATGGGGCAATCAGCCCCAGCATTTT.

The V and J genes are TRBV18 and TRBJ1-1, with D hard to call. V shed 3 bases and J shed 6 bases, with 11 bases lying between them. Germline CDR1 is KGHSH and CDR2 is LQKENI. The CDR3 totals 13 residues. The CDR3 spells CASSPTVVAEAFF. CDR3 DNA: TGTGCCAGCTCACCCACAGTGGTTGCTGAAGCTTTCTTT. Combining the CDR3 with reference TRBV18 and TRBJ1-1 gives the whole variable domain NAGVMQNPRHLVRRRGQEARLRCSPMKGHSHVYWYRQLPEEGLKFMVYLQKENIIDESGMPKERFSAEFPKEGPSILRIQQVVRGDSAAYFCASSPTVVAEAFFGQGTRLTVV.

The CDR3 protein is CAWSVGVGEIRNIQYF. CDR3 bases: TGTGCCTGGAGTGTAGGGGTGGGGGAGATAAGAAACATTCAGTACTTC. The rearrangement uses TRBV30 and TRBJ2-4, with D possibly called TRBD1 or TRBD2 (5 bases each). Germline V gene data show CDR1 as GTSNPN and CDR2 as SVGIG (reference sequence). V gave up 0 bases and J gave up 6 bases, with 18 bases separating them. The CDR3 runs to 16 residues.